These T cell receptor beta chains were read from a single sample in a study of molecular identifiers for immune sequencing clone quantification. TCRdb re-analysed the PCR reads in MiXCR, keeping a single row per CDR3 protein. The sample lists over 600,000 distinct CDR3 sequences, 20% seen once, with under 0.95% in the top ten. Sequencing used naive CD8+ T cells from blood, with Jurkat cell RNA spiked in. The source is a human donor in good health. Some libraries in this study had Jurkat cell RNA spiked in. Both conserved end residues are part of each CDR3. A D gene is named only where the DNA matches it firmly. Only some rows state a clone size, as once, few, many or a class for expanded clones.

j_call v_call cdr3_length d_call clone_size cdr3_aa cdr3_nt
TRBJ1-1 TRBV27 17 . . CASSLPPVGGPRSEAFF TGTGCCAGCAGCCTTCCCCCGGTGGGGGGGCCGCGCTCTGAAGCTTTCTTT
TRBJ2-1 TRBV12-5 15 TRBD2 few CASGPDNREDNEQFF TGTGCTAGTGGGCCGGACAACCGGGAGGACAATGAGCAGTTCTTC
TRBJ2-7 TRBV7-9 15 . . CASSLAQGSRYEQYF TGTGCCAGCAGCTTAGCCCAGGGGTCGCGCTACGAGCAGTACTTC
TRBJ2-7 TRBV19 14 . . CASGLGAGDYEQYF TGTGCCAGTGGCCTAGGGGCAGGAGACTACGAGCAGTACTTC
TRBJ2-7 TRBV20-1 13 . many CSARDGQSYEQYF TGCAGTGCTAGAGACGGACAGTCCTACGAGCAGTACTTC
TRBJ2-6 TRBV19 12 . many CASDSGANVLTF TGTGCCAGTGACTCTGGGGCCAACGTCCTGACTTTC
TRBJ1-5 TRBV19 15 . few CASSIAGVGNQPQHF TGTGCCAGTAGTATAGCGGGGGTCGGCAATCAGCCCCAGCATTTT
TRBJ1-2 TRBV5-6 12 . . CGSSSTLGGYTF TGTGGCAGCAGCTCCACATTGGGAGGCTACACCTTC
TRBJ2-7 TRBV6-1 18 TRBD2 many CASTPGAGTSLGDYEQYF TGTGCCAGCACCCCCGGGGCCGGGACTAGTCTGGGGGACTACGAGCAGTACTTC
TRBJ2-3 TRBV13 16 . many CASSLDGQSSTDTQYF TGTGCCAGCAGCTTGGATGGACAATCTAGCACAGATACGCAGTATTTT
TRBJ1-6 TRBV10-1 16 TRBD1 . CASSESRDRGNSPLHF TGCGCCAGCAGTGAGTCTAGGGACAGGGGGAATTCACCCCTCCACTTT
TRBJ2-5 TRBV19 13 . . CASSMGGIGTQYF TGTGCCAGTAGTATGGGCGGGATAGGGACCCAGTACTTC
TRBJ2-5 TRBV6-6 15 . . CANSDAWGYQETQYF TGTGCCAACAGTGACGCGTGGGGGTACCAAGAGACCCAGTACTTC
TRBJ1-1 TRBV28 13 . few CASEDGMNTEAFF TGTGCCAGCGAGGACGGCATGAACACTGAAGCTTTCTTT
TRBJ2-1 TRBV20-1 17 TRBD2 . CSAKGLAGGGPYNEQFF TGCAGCGCAAAAGGACTAGCGGGAGGGGGTCCCTACAATGAGCAGTTCTTC
TRBJ2-3 TRBV6-4 17 TRBD2 . CASSDRREYVCTDTQYF TGTGCCAGCAGTGACCGGCGGGAGTATGTGTGCACAGATACGCAGTATTTT
TRBJ1-1 TRBV29-1 12 TRBD1 many CSAEGQFTEAFF TGCAGCGCCGAGGGACAGTTCACTGAAGCTTTCTTT
TRBJ1-4 TRBV12-3/TRBV12-4 17 TRBD1 . CASSLGDSASTNEKLFF TGTGCCAGCAGTCTCGGGGACAGCGCCTCAACTAATGAAAAACTGTTTTTT
TRBJ2-1 TRBV6-2/TRBV6-3 13 TRBD2 many CASRVAGGNEQFF TGTGCCAGCAGGGTGGCGGGAGGTAATGAGCAGTTCTTC
TRBJ2-1 TRBV12-3/TRBV12-4 15 . . CASSFQGTPYNEQFF TGTGCCAGCAGTTTTCAGGGGACCCCCTACAATGAGCAGTTCTTC
TRBJ2-1 TRBV3-1 15 . many CASSQGGEGQEEQFF TGTGCCAGCAGCCAAGGTGGTGAAGGTCAGGAGGAGCAGTTCTTC
TRBJ2-7 TRBV7-7 14 TRBD2 . CALKGNGRTHEQYF TGTGCTCTAAAGGGTAACGGGAGGACCCACGAGCAGTACTTC
TRBJ2-3 TRBV2 16 . many CASSEYVRETTDTQYF TGTGCCAGCAGTGAGTACGTTAGGGAAACCACAGATACGCAGTATTTT
TRBJ2-7 TRBV7-9 17 . few CASSLAGVEGVSYEQYF TGTGCCAGCAGCTTAGCGGGCGTCGAGGGTGTCTCCTACGAGCAGTACTTC
TRBJ1-1 TRBV28 13 . many CASSFGENTEAFF TGTGCCAGCAGTTTCGGGGAGAACACTGAAGCTTTCTTT
TRBJ1-6 TRBV27 18 . many CASSLFGTESSYNSPLHF TGTGCCAGCAGTTTATTCGGGACGGAGAGCTCCTATAATTCACCCCTCCACTTT
TRBJ1-5 TRBV12-3/TRBV12-4 12 . many CASSSLTKPQHF TGTGCCAGCAGTTCTCTGACGAAGCCCCAGCATTTT
TRBJ2-7 TRBV12-3/TRBV12-4 12 . many CASSGEDYEQYF TGTGCCAGCTCAGGGGAGGACTACGAGCAGTACTTC
TRBJ2-7 TRBV30 14 TRBD1 many CAWGTGQGAHEQYF TGTGCCTGGGGGACCGGACAGGGGGCCCACGAGCAGTACTTC
TRBJ2-3 TRBV6-2/TRBV6-3 14 TRBD2 many CASSYGGGADTQYF TGTGCCAGCAGTTACGGCGGGGGGGCAGATACGCAGTATTTT
TRBJ2-7 TRBV3-1 14 . many CASSPEGLHYEQYF TGTGCCAGCAGCCCAGAGGGACTCCACTACGAGCAGTACTTC
TRBJ1-1 TRBV20-1 16 TRBD1 once CSARGSAWLDRQEAFF TGCAGTGCTAGAGGTAGTGCATGGTTGGACAGGCAGGAAGCTTTCTTT
TRBJ2-7 TRBV27 13 . . CASSLRQYYEQYF TGTGCCAGCAGTTTAAGGCAATACTACGAGCAGTACTTC
TRBJ1-1 TRBV15 15 TRBD1 many CATSRDQGVGTEAFF TGTGCCACCAGCAGAGATCAGGGGGTTGGCACTGAAGCTTTCTTT
TRBJ2-7 TRBV27 14 . . CASSLQQDYYEQYF TGTGCCAGCAGTTTACAACAAGATTACTACGAGCAGTACTTC
TRBJ2-3 TRBV29-1 14 . many CSVDGGPSTDTQYF TGCAGCGTTGATGGGGGCCCTAGCACAGATACGCAGTATTTT
TRBJ2-5 TRBV28 14 . many CASSLFPQEETQYF TGTGCCAGCAGTTTATTTCCCCAGGAAGAGACCCAGTACTTC